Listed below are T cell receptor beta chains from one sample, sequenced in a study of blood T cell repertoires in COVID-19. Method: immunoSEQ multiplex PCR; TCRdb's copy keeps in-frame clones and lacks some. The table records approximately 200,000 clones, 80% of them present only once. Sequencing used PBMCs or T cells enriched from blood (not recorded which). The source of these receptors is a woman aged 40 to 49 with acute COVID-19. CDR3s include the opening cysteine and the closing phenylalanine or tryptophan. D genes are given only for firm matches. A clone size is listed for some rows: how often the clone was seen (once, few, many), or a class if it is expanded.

CDR3aa: CASSEGGDGTYNEQFF
CDR3nt: TGTGCCAGCAGTGAAGGGGGGGACGGTACCTACAATGAGCAGTTCTTC
abundance: .
v_gene: TRBV2
d_gene: .
j_gene: TRBJ2-1

CDR3aa: CASSPGQSGANVLTF
CDR3nt: TGTGCCAGCAGCCCTGGGCAGTCTGGGGCCAACGTCCTGACTTTC
abundance: .
v_gene: TRBV5-6
d_gene: .
j_gene: TRBJ2-6

CDR3aa: CASSREGTANSPLHF
CDR3nt: TGTGCCAGCAGCCGGGAAGGGACAGCCAATTCACCCCTCCACTTT
abundance: .
v_gene: TRBV7-9
d_gene: TRBD1
j_gene: TRBJ1-6

CDR3aa: CASRQGSGYTF
CDR3nt: TGTGCCAGCAGACAGGGTAGTGGCTACACCTTC
abundance: once
v_gene: TRBV9
d_gene: .
j_gene: TRBJ1-2

CDR3aa: CATSDLRASGVETQYF
CDR3nt: TGTGCCACCAGTGATTTGCGGGCCTCGGGGGTCGAGACCCAGTACTTC
abundance: .
v_gene: TRBV24-1
d_gene: .
j_gene: TRBJ2-5

CDR3aa: CASSAGTGRNQPQHF
CDR3nt: TGTGCCAGCAGTGCAGGGACAGGACGCAATCAGCCCCAGCATTTT
abundance: .
v_gene: TRBV7-2
d_gene: TRBD1
j_gene: TRBJ1-5

CDR3aa: CASSLEWGGDQPQHF
CDR3nt: TGTGCCAGCAGCTTAGAATGGGGAGGTGATCAGCCCCAGCATTTT
abundance: .
v_gene: TRBV7-6
d_gene: .
j_gene: TRBJ1-5

CDR3aa: CASLAGVGLCDEQFF
CDR3nt: TGTGCCAGTCTAGCGGGAGTCGGCCTTTGCGATGAGCAGTTCTTC
abundance: once
v_gene: TRBV21-1
d_gene: .
j_gene: TRBJ2-1

CDR3aa: CASSLGPGAWYGYTF
CDR3nt: TGTGCCAGCAGCTTGGGTCCAGGGGCCTGGTATGGCTACACCTTC
abundance: .
v_gene: TRBV5-6
d_gene: .
j_gene: TRBJ1-2

CDR3aa: CASSVDRDTEAFF
CDR3nt: TGTGCCAGCAGCGTCGACAGGGACACTGAAGCTTTCTTT
abundance: .
v_gene: TRBV5-4
d_gene: TRBD1
j_gene: TRBJ1-1

CDR3aa: CASSLGGGYSGNTIYF
CDR3nt: TGTGCCAGCAGCTTAGGGGGGGGCTACTCTGGAAACACCATATATTTT
abundance: .
v_gene: TRBV7-8
d_gene: .
j_gene: TRBJ1-3

CDR3aa: CASSFRTGYEQYF
CDR3nt: TGTGCCAGCAGCTTTAGAACAGGGTACGAGCAGTACTTC
abundance: .
v_gene: TRBV11-3
d_gene: .
j_gene: TRBJ2-7

CDR3aa: CASSIGRTTNEKLFF
CDR3nt: TGTGCCAGTAGTATAGGGCGGACAACTAATGAAAAACTGTTTTTT
abundance: .
v_gene: TRBV19
d_gene: .
j_gene: TRBJ1-4

CDR3aa: CAIAFVPGNEQYF
CDR3nt: TGTGCCATCGCTTTTGTTCCAGGGAACGAGCAGTACTTC
abundance: .
v_gene: TRBV10-3
d_gene: .
j_gene: TRBJ2-7

CDR3aa: CASSEMGATEAFF
CDR3nt: TGTGCCAGCAGTGAAATGGGGGCTACTGAAGCTTTCTTT
abundance: .
v_gene: TRBV2
d_gene: .
j_gene: TRBJ1-1

CDR3aa: CAIHYGGATDTQYF
CDR3nt: TGTGCCATCCACTACGGGGGGGCCACAGATACGCAGTATTTT
abundance: .
v_gene: TRBV10-3
d_gene: TRBD2
j_gene: TRBJ2-3